The 9 T cell receptor beta chains in this list originate from one sample, sequenced in a study of cytomegalovirus exposure and HLA in healthy donors (dated by TCRdb to about 2017). Libraries were made using the immunoSEQ multiplex PCR assay. TCRdb limited this immuneACCESS table to in-frame rearrangements with V and J called. A share of clones is missing; checked studies link under half to unresolved V genes, and the rest is unexplained. In all, the sample holds under 65,000 clones, and more than 70% of those were seen once. The top ten clones comprise approximately 8.4% of the sample. Sequencing used PBMCs. The receptors derive from a woman aged 18-30 years in good health and CMV-seropositive.

A few counts support this clone. The rearrangement joins TRBV5-4 to TRBJ1-2; the D gene is possibly TRBD1 (6 bases). The CDR3 consists of 13 residues. With 5 bases removed from V and 3 bases from J, the gap between germline ends came to 11 bases. Germline values: CDR1 SGHNT, CDR2 YYREEE (reference sequence). The CDR3 DNA is TGTGCCAGCAGTGAGCAGGGGTACTATGGCTACACCTTC. This gives the protein CASSEQGYYGYTF.

The chain combines TRBV7-2 with TRBJ1-5, with 7 bases matching TRBD1. Germline loops: CDR1 SGHTA, CDR2 FQGNSA. The CDR3 spans 15 residues. Trimming at V came to 5 bases and at J to 4 bases, leaving 8 bases not matched to a gene. The chain's CDR3 is CASSLRTGSNQPQHF. In DNA form, the CDR3 reads TGTGCCAGCAGCCTTCGGACAGGTTCGAATCAGCCCCAGCATTTT. Looking up the rest from reference TRBV7-2 and TRBJ1-5 gives the full variable domain: GAGVSQSPSNKVTEKGKDVELRCDPISGHTALYWYRQSLGQGLEFLIYFQGNSAPDKSGLPSDRFSAERTGGSVSTLTIQRTQQEDSAVYLCASSLRTGSNQPQHFGDGTRLSIL.

This clone was seen just once. The chain joins TRBV27 to TRBJ2-7; TRBD1 is a possible D gene (5 bases). The CDR3 sequence is 15 residues long. Trimming took off 1 base at V and 2 bases at J, with 12 bases between the two ends. Looked up from germline, CDR1 is MNHEY and CDR2 is SMNVEV (reference sequence). The CDR3 protein is CASSLWPGKTYEQYF. CDR3 bases: TGTGCCAGCAGTTTATGGCCAGGGAAGACCTACGAGCAGTACTTC.

This chain joins TRBV30 and TRBJ2-3, with a weak D call TRBD2 (9 bases). Germline assignment: CDR1 GTSNPN and CDR2 SVGIG (reference sequence). Trimming shortened V by 3 bases and J by 14 bases, and 18 bases separated the two germline ends. The CDR3 length is 12 residues. CDR3 DNA sequence: TGTGCCTGGAGCCGACAGGGGCGGGGGGGGTATTTT. Encoded protein: CAWSRQGRGGYF.

The chain is built from TRBV5-1 and TRBJ2-3, with TRBD2 matching over 10 bases. CDR1 and CDR2 from the germline V gene are SGHRS and YFSETQ. After removal of 3 bases from V and 2 bases from J, the junction contained 3 bases not matched to a gene. This CDR3 is 15 amino acids long. CDR3 loop: CASSWTSGYTDTQYF. CDR3 DNA: TGCGCCAGCAGCTGGACTAGCGGATACACAGATACGCAGTATTTT.

This chain uses TRBV5-5 with TRBJ2-3, with 9 bases matching TRBD2. Germline lookup yields CDR1 SGHKS and CDR2 YYEKEE (reference sequence). J was trimmed by 0 bases and V by 0 bases; bases with no gene match: 8. This CDR3 spans 18 amino acids. CDR3 DNA: TGTGCCAGCAGCTTGGTCCTAGCGGGGTTTGCTAGCACAGATACGCAGTATTTT. Protein product: CASSLVLAGFASTDTQYF.

The chain uses TRBV7-3 and TRBJ2-6; possible D gene TRBD1, 6 bases. Germline CDR1 SGHTA, CDR2 FQGTGA. The V end lost 2 bases, the J end lost 0 bases, and 14 bases lay between the germline ends. The CDR3 loop spans 18 amino acids. In DNA form, the CDR3 reads TGTGCCAGCAGCTTAGCCGGGACATTCGACTCTGGGGCCAACGTCCTGACTTTC. Its translation: CASSLAGTFDSGANVLTF.

The chain employs TRBV19 and TRBJ2-1; no definite D call. This CDR3 region has 11 residues. V was trimmed by 7 bases and J by 8 bases, leaving 9 bases between them. Germline CDR1 and CDR2: LNHDA and SQIVND (reference sequence). DNA of the CDR3: TGTGCCAGTAAGTCAGTACATGAGCAGTTCTTC. This codes for CASKSVHEQFF.

The chain recombines TRBV23-1 with TRBJ2-1; 11 bases map to TRBD2. TRBV23-1 carries the ORF label, with uncertain function. Trimming at V came to 7 bases and at J to 2 bases, leaving 16 bases not matched to a gene. The length of the CDR3 is 19 residues. DNA for the CDR3: TGCGCCAGCACCCTCAGGGGGCGGGCTAGCGGGGGGACCTACAATGAGCAGTTCTTC. Protein sequence: CASTLRGRASGGTYNEQFF.